The present TCR beta chain was sequenced within a study of cytomegalovirus exposure and HLA in healthy donors. Points from the study as a whole: The study found most TCR sequences rare, yet found some public TCRs in many donors.

The CDR3 extends over 15 amino acids. Germline trimming cut 0 bases from V and 7 bases from J; bases unmatched to any gene: 3. Germline loops: CDR1 SGHAT, CDR2 FQNNGV. A remark on this clone: Its antigen is currently unknown.

Amplification used 60 Vbeta primers and 13 Jbeta primers. The method was immunoSEQ multiplex PCR; TCRdb's version includes in-frame clones alone and lacks a portion of them. Of 200,000 to 300,000 clones listed, 80% to 90% are singletons. V usage is TRBV11-2 and J usage is TRBJ2-1; 10 nucleotides line up with TRBD2. The sample was PBMCs. This TCR derives from a woman in her thirties or forties in good health and CMV-seropositive. The CDR3 region has the DNA TGTGCCAGCAGCTTAGAACTAGCGGGACTTAATGAGCAGTTCTTC. It encodes CASSLELAGLNEQFF.